This T cell receptor (beta chain) appears in the sequencing data of a study of T cell changes during pregnancy in multiple sclerosis. Using immunoSEQ multiplex PCR, the repertoire was profiled, and TCRdb retains in-frame clones only, with some absent. The sample consists of approximately 70,000 clones, 91% of them appearing once. This CDR3 contains 14 residues. With 2 bases removed from V and 0 bases from J, the gap between germline ends came to 8 bases. Germline V CDR1 and CDR2: SGHKS, YYEKEE (reference sequence). Sequencing used peripheral blood, obtained in the third trimester of pregnancy. The chain recombines TRBV5-5 with TRBJ1-2, with D possibly TRBD1 on 5 matching bases. The sequence was collected from a female donor in good health, enrolled as a control in a pregnancy study. The CDR3 region is CASSFGGANYGYTF. In nucleotides, the CDR3 is TGTGCCAGCAGCTTCGGGGGAGCTAACTATGGCTACACCTTC.